These 12 T cell receptor beta chains originate from one sample sequenced in a study of early T cells in non-severe SARS-CoV-2 infection. TCRdb used MiXCR to reprocess the 5' RACE reads, holding one entry per CDR3 protein. The sample includes 35,000 to 40,000 distinct CDR3 sequences, approximately 9.1% seen only once; the top ten take less than 15%. Sequenced material: whole blood. All receptors come from an adult who was a healthcare worker with PCR-confirmed SARS-CoV-2 infection or an uninfected control (not recorded which).

The V gene is TRBV28, the J gene TRBJ1-6; TRBD1 might be the D (5 bases). Per germline, CDR1 MDHEN and CDR2 SYDVKM. The V end was cut by 2 bases, the J end by 10 bases, with 9 bases between. CDR3 size: 13 residues. The CDR3 DNA sequence: TGTGCCAGCAGTTTACTCGGGGGATCACCCCTCCACTTT. This translates into CASSLLGGSPLHF.

The sample holds many counts of this clonotype. The chain carries TRBV29-1 and TRBJ2-1, with a possible D match to TRBD1 (6 bases). The ends were cut back, 6 bases at V and 7 bases at J, with 22 bases in the middle. Looked up from germline, CDR1 is SQVTM and CDR2 is ANQGSEA. The CDR3 spans 15 residues. The CDR3 nucleotides are TGCAGCGTCGGCCTAAGCGTAACGAGGGGGAATGAGCAGTTCTTC. It yields the protein CSVGLSVTRGNEQFF.

V is TRBV6-5 and J is TRBJ2-2, with D possibly being TRBD1 (5 bases). V lost 2 bases to trimming and J lost 3 bases, with 7 bases between them. Per germline, CDR1 MNHEY and CDR2 SVGAGI. This CDR3 region has 14 residues. Here the CDR3 reads CASSYDRDTGELFF. The CDR3 DNA is TGTGCCAGCAGTTACGACAGAGACACCGGGGAGCTGTTTTTT.

This clonotype has ten or more counts. DNA for the CDR3: TGTGCCAGCAGCTCCGCGAACCCGAATTCACCCCTCCACTTT. Translation gives CASSSANPNSPLHF. The rearrangement links TRBV7-2 to TRBJ1-6; D not certain. This CDR3 contains 14 residues. Trimming pared 4 bases from V and 7 bases from J, leaving 11 bases between. Per germline, CDR1 SGHTA and CDR2 FQGNSA.

This clonotype has at least ten counts. This chain links TRBV2 with TRBJ2-3; 9 nucleotides align to TRBD1. Germline loops: CDR1 SNHLY, CDR2 FYNNEI. This CDR3 is 14 amino acids long. V gave up 6 bases and J gave up 5 bases; unmatched junction bases: 6. The CDR3 protein is CASREQGAGDTQYF. The CDR3 coding sequence is TGTGCCAGCAGGGAACAGGGGGCCGGAGATACGCAGTATTTT.

The table lists this clonotype with many counts. The gene calls are TRBV19 and TRBJ2-1, with D perhaps TRBD1 or TRBD2 (6 bases each). The CDR3 runs to 12 residues. Trimming shortened V by 4 bases and J by 8 bases, and 9 bases separated the two germline ends. Germline lookup yields CDR1 LNHDA and CDR2 SQIVND (reference sequence). The CDR3 reads CASSNGGDEQFF. CDR3 nucleotides: TGTGCCAGTAGTAACGGGGGCGATGAGCAGTTCTTC.

The J gene is TRBJ1-1, the V gene TRBV7-2; D is ambiguous. Looked up from germline, CDR1 is SGHTA and CDR2 is FQGNSA. Trimming stripped 1 base from V and 8 bases from J, with 11 bases between. The CDR3 covers 13 residues. CDR3 protein: CASSLGRELEAFF. CDR3 DNA sequence: TGTGCCAGCAGCTTAGGGCGGGAGTTAGAAGCTTTCTTT.

This clonotype showed up many times. V is TRBV3-1 and J is TRBJ2-5, with D hard to call. Germline V lookup: CDR1 LGHDT, CDR2 YNNKEL (reference sequence). There are 14 residues in the CDR3. The germline V and J ends were trimmed by 4 bases and 5 bases, with 14 bases remaining between them. CDR3 nucleotide sequence: TGTGCCAGCAGCCCCATGGACGTCGGGGAGACCCAGTACTTC. This gives the protein CASSPMDVGETQYF.

The chain carries TRBV28 and TRBJ1-1; 11 positions match TRBD1. Germline lookup yields CDR1 MDHEN and CDR2 SYDVKM. This CDR3 region has 14 residues. The V segment lost 7 bases and the J segment 4 bases; nucleotides outside the gene matches: 5. The CDR3 spells CASTRDRGITEAFF. CDR3 in DNA: TGTGCCAGCACTCGGGACAGGGGGATCACTGAAGCTTTCTTT. Supplemented by reference TRBV28 and TRBJ1-1, the full variable domain reads DVKVTQSSRYLVKRTGEKVFLECVQDMDHENMFWYRQDPGLGLRLIYFSYDVKMKEKGDIPEGYSVSREKKERFSLILESASTNQTSMYLCASTRDRGITEAFFGQGTRLTVV.

This clonotype was seen repeatedly, ten times or more. V gene TRBV11-2 combines with J gene TRBJ1-2, with D uncertain. The CDR3 spans 14 residues. V was clipped by 0 bases and J by 8 bases, with 13 bases between them. Germline CDR1 is SGHAT and CDR2 is FQNNGV. The CDR3 loop reads CASSLDGHSFGYTF. The CDR3 coding sequence is TGTGCCAGCAGCTTAGATGGCCACAGTTTCGGCTACACCTTC. The whole variable domain, remainder taken from reference TRBV11-2 and TRBJ1-2, is EAGVAQSPRYKIIEKRQSVAFWCNPISGHATLYWYQQILGQGPKLLIQFQNNGVVDDSQLPKDRFSAERLKGVDSTLKIQPAKLEDSAVYLCASSLDGHSFGYTFGSGTRLTVV.

This clonotype has ten or more counts. This chain joins TRBV2 and TRBJ2-2; D unclear. V was pared by 0 bases and J by 5 bases, with 10 bases between. From germline, CDR1 is SNHLY and CDR2 FYNNEI. The CDR3 loop spans 15 amino acids. The CDR3 spells CASSEALGSTGELFF. In DNA, the CDR3 is TGTGCCAGCAGTGAAGCGCTAGGGTCGACCGGGGAGCTGTTTTTT.

In this sample, this clonotype turned up a few times. The J gene is TRBJ2-5, the V gene TRBV11-3; D ambiguous. The V end was cut by 2 bases, the J end by 1 base, with 5 bases between. Germline CDR1 is SGHNT and CDR2 is YENEEA. The CDR3 spans 13 residues. This CDR3 reads CASSLSRQETQYF. The CDR3 region has the DNA TGTGCCAGCAGCTTATCACGCCAAGAGACCCAGTACTTC.